This TCR beta chain derives from a study of blood T cell repertoires in COVID-19. Study at large: From T cells, B-cell-depleted T cells, or PBMCs came the material, which was cDNA or gDNA.

TCRdb keeps only in-frame clones here, not all; method: immunoSEQ multiplex PCR. Among about 220,000 clones listed, roughly 84% were seen once. For this clone: Relative to the germline gene, one junction end is altered; a read error may explain this.

The CDR3 is made up of 13 amino acids. Germline V gene sequence: CDR1 SGHTA, CDR2 FQGTGA. The clonotype was recovered from a man between 50 and 59 years old with active or convalescent COVID-19. V usage is TRBV7-3 and J usage is TRBJ2-1; a weak D match, TRBD1 (5 bases). Sequenced sample: peripheral blood. CDR3 DNA: TGTGCCAGCAGGTTAATGTCGGACACCACGCAGTTCTTC. Its translation: CASRLMSDTTQFF.